This T cell receptor (beta chain) was profiled in a study of CD8+ T cells in alopecia areata (dated by TCRdb to 2016 to 2019). With respect to the entire study: Treated patients were enrolled in an open-label pilot trial of oral tofacitinib at 5 to 10 mg twice daily for moderate-to-severe alopecia areata. Scalp tissue and sorted CD4+ and CD8+ peripheral blood T cells from patchy and totalis/universalis alopecia areata patients and from healthy controls were covered by human TCRbeta sequencing. RNA was extracted with the PAXgene miRNA kit for fixed scalp, the miRNeasy kit for PBMCs, and the RNeasy kit for mouse skin. The study used high-throughput TCRbeta sequencing to examine T cell clonal expansion in alopecia areata, in both the C3H/HeJ mouse model and human patients. Clonality in the scalp was compared among normal scalp (n=4), patchy alopecia areata scalp (n=8), and alopecia totalis/universalis scalp (n=8). Tofacitinib was administered for 6 to 18 months, and 6 months of follow-up off drug were then conducted to assess delayed response and recurrence. TCRbeta CDR3 regions were amplified by immunoSEQ multiplex PCR with 35 Vbeta forward and 13 Jbeta reverse primers. Biopsies were taken from tofacitinib-treated patients at baseline and again at 4 and 24 weeks into treatment, and several of those patients also had a later scalp biopsy. The investigation overall reported the following: Compared with normal scalp, lesional scalp had higher clonality and more expanded CD8+ clones, particularly in alopecia totalis/universalis, a pattern that suggests antigenic drive. Unlike mouse skin, where gammadelta T cells dominate, normal human skin contains resident alphabeta T cells that get sequenced too, which complicates analysis of the scalp TCR repertoire. TCR sequences shared between patients were less clear than in mice, possibly partly because of HLA diversity in the patient population.

The protocol used for the library was the immunoSEQ multiplex PCR assay. RNA was extracted from all samples and reverse transcribed into cDNA, which served as template for TCR sequencing. SuperScript III was used for first-strand cDNA synthesis, primed with a 2:1 mix of oligo-dT and random hexamers. A synthetic immune receptor repertoire was used to assess amplification bias, and residual bias was removed computationally. For the original study's pipeline: Raw reads were preprocessed for error removal, and CDR3 was defined according to IMGT conventions as running from the conserved cysteine to phenylalanine. Clonality was calculated as 1 minus Shannon entropy normalized by log2 of the number of productive unique TCRs. Whether each scalp clone was CD4 or CD8 was inferred by checking scalp TCRbeta sequences against the CD4 and CD8 repertoires from sorted blood. The source is immuneACCESS, and TCRdb retained only in-frame sequences with V and J called. Part of the clones is not carried over; for the studies checked, unresolved V genes explain less than half of this, and the remainder is unexplained. Clone size and the V and J calls come from that table; the DNA yielded D and trimming. This sample has fewer than 250,000 clones in its table, and 50% to 70% of those were observed once. The biggest ten clones account for over 0.4% of the sample.

This clone was counted between two and nine times. Its antigen remains unidentified. No base quality information exists; no much larger clone differs at one position. Including the terminal cysteine and phenylalanine, the CDR3 comprises 14 residues. The kept DNA is CDR3 alone, 42 bases in frame from the first base. CDR1 SGHNT and CDR2 YYREEE are derived from the germline V gene (reference sequence). Trimming takes 2 bases from V and 4 bases from J, and the germline ends sit 11 bases apart. Per the publication, the time point label means: baseline before oral tofacitinib. Lesional scalp punch biopsies and peripheral blood were collected from alopecia areata patients. PBMCs were separated by density centrifugation and stained for CD3, CD4 and CD8, after which CD4+ and CD8+ T cells were sorted on a FACSAria.

This clonotype was sampled from a human donor with alopecia areata. The sequence is built from TRBV5-4 and TRBJ2-3, with the D gene not confidently named. The sequencing used CD4+ T cells sorted from blood, collected at week 0. At the DNA level, the sequence is TGTGCCAGCAGCTTTCAGAACAGCGCAGATACGCAGTATTTT. This yields the protein CASSFQNSADTQYF.